These 16 T cell receptor beta chains share one sample of origin, sequenced in a study of human T cells and chemical hapten exposure. Via MiXCR, TCRdb re-called the RACE reads, giving one row per CDR3 protein. Of 95,000 to 150,000 distinct CDR3 sequences listed, around 10% are singletons. Noted time point: patch test 3, about 24 weeks after DPC sensitization. Treatment of the sample: therapeutic diphenylcyclopropenone sensitization with weekly scalp DPC. The sample here was whole blood, taken in connection with sensitization to the hapten diphenylcyclopropenone (DPC). All receptors derive from a woman aged 45 to 65 with alopecia areata. Some clones in this sample may be carry-over from other donors' samples.

This sequence joins TRBV7-9 and TRBJ1-4; D is ambiguous. This CDR3 has 12 amino acids. Germline CDR1 SEHNR, CDR2 FQNEAQ (reference sequence). V lost 6 bases to trimming and J lost 8 bases, with 10 bases between them. The CDR3 sequence is CASRDGVEKLFF. In DNA, the CDR3 is TGTGCCAGCAGGGATGGGGTGGAAAAACTGTTTTTT.

In this sample, this clonotype turned up many times. The chain has TRBV27 and TRBJ1-5; 7 bases line up with TRBD1. The germline gives CDR1 MNHEY, CDR2 SMNVEV (reference sequence). Losses at the gene ends were 4 bases for V and 6 bases for J; bases not matched to a gene: 15. The CDR3 has 17 amino acids. CDR3 amino acids: CASSSRQGLTVGQPQHF. The DNA for the CDR3 is TGTGCCAGCAGTTCTCGACAGGGCTTGACGGTAGGTCAGCCCCAGCATTTT.

V usage is TRBV7-2 and J usage is TRBJ1-4; possible D gene TRBD1, 6 bases. CDR3 length equals 16 residues. The germline CDR1 and CDR2 sequences are SGHTA and FQGNSA. Trimming stripped 5 bases from V and 0 bases from J, with 13 bases between. DNA for the CDR3: TGTGCCAGCAGCCAGGGGAGTGGGGCAACTAATGAAAAACTGTTTTTT. This sequence encodes CASSQGSGATNEKLFF.

This clonotype has a count of ten or more. V usage is TRBV3-1 and J usage is TRBJ1-1; no definite D call. The CDR3 is made up of 16 amino acids. Germline loops: CDR1 LGHDT, CDR2 YNNKEL (reference sequence). V lost 1 base, J lost 1 base, and 13 bases lay in between. The chain's CDR3 is CASSQGAGIGNTEAFF. The CDR3 nucleotides read TGTGCCAGCAGCCAAGGGGCGGGGATTGGGAACACTGAAGCTTTCTTT.

The V gene is TRBV6-1, the J gene TRBJ2-7; 7 bases agree with TRBD1. The CDR3 spans 13 residues. J gave up 2 bases and V 7 bases, and 5 bases lay outside the gene matches. Germline V lookup: CDR1 MNHNS, CDR2 SASEGT. The CDR3: CASIGQAAYEQYF. CDR3 coding DNA: TGTGCCAGCATTGGACAGGCCGCCTACGAGCAGTACTTC.

This clonotype has a handful of counts. V and J are TRBV12-3 or TRBV12-4 and TRBJ2-1; D may be TRBD2 (6 bases). The CDR3 runs 10 residues. Trimming took off 3 bases at V and 15 bases at J, with 9 bases between the two ends. In DNA form, the CDR3 reads TGTGCCAGCAGTTTCGGGAGTATGTTCTTC. It codes for CASSFGSMFF.

Written as DNA, the CDR3 is TGCGCCAGCAGCTTGGAGAGCGGGTCCTACAATGAGCAGTTCTTC. This encodes CASSLESGSYNEQFF. The rearrangement links TRBV5-1 to TRBJ2-1, with D perhaps matching TRBD2 (6 bases). V lost 0 bases and J lost 1, with 8 bases in between. This CDR3 region has 15 residues. The V gene's germline CDR1 is SGHRS and CDR2 YFSETQ. Drawing the rest from reference TRBV5-1 and TRBJ2-1, the complete variable domain is KAGVTQTPRYLIKTRGQQVTLSCSPISGHRSVSWYQQTPGQGLQFLFEYFSETQRNKGNFPGRFSGRQFSNSRSEMNVSTLELGDSALYLCASSLESGSYNEQFFGPGTRLTVL.

The rearrangement uses TRBV7-3 and TRBJ2-5; tentatively, D is TRBD1 (5 bases). Germline V gene sequence: CDR1 SGHTA, CDR2 FQGTGA. CDR3 length: 16 residues. V shed 1 base and J shed 5 bases, with 17 bases lying between them. The CDR3 spells CASSLMGPGSEETQYF. The DNA for the CDR3 is TGTGCCAGCAGCTTAATGGGGCCAGGGTCGGAGGAGACCCAGTACTTC.

The V call is TRBV28, the J call TRBJ1-5, with unresolved D. Germline CDR1 MDHEN, CDR2 SYDVKM. This CDR3 region has 15 residues. Trimming cost V 5 bases and J 3 bases, with 14 bases left between them. The CDR3 loop reads CASSADFQTNQPQHF. The CDR3 coding sequence is TGTGCCAGCAGTGCAGACTTCCAGACCAATCAGCCCCAGCATTTT.

This clonotype was seen more than once but under ten times. The J gene is TRBJ1-5, the V gene TRBV20-1; possibly TRBD1 for D (6 bases). CDR3 length equals 14 residues. The V gene lost 4 bases and the J gene lost 6 bases, with 16 bases spanning the gap. CDR1 is DFQATT and CDR2 is SNEGSKA in the germline V gene (reference sequence). CDR3 sequence (DNA): TGCAGTGCTATTAGGGGGAGGGTAAGTCAGCCCCAGCATTTT. Translating gives CSAIRGRVSQPQHF.

The chain joins TRBV6-5 to TRBJ2-3; TRBD2 might be the D (6 bases). CDR1 and CDR2 (germline): MNHEY, SVGAGI. The germline V and J ends were trimmed by 5 bases and 6 bases, with 18 bases remaining between them. This CDR3 spans 15 amino acids. Written as DNA, the CDR3 is TGTGCCAGCAGTCCCATAGCGGCCTACCTGGATACGCAGTATTTT. Its protein product is CASSPIAAYLDTQYF.

This clonotype was recorded at least ten times. V usage is TRBV12-3 or TRBV12-4 and J usage is TRBJ2-1; D unresolved. The CDR3 totals 14 residues. Trimming cost V 5 bases and J 3 bases, with 11 bases left between them. The CDR3 spells CASSPGGSYNEQFF. Here the CDR3 DNA reads TGTGCCAGCAGTCCGGGCGGCAGCTACAATGAGCAGTTCTTC.

This sequence joins TRBV7-2 and TRBJ2-3; possibly TRBD1 for D (5 bases). V was cut by 3 bases and J by 5 bases, with 9 bases left in between. Germline CDR1 and CDR2: SGHTA and FQGNSA. The CDR3 length is 13 residues. DNA of the CDR3: TGTGCCAGCAGCTTGGGGCCCGGAGATACGCAGTATTTT. Translated, it gives CASSLGPGDTQYF.

This clonotype turned up a few times. The V call is TRBV3-1, the J call TRBJ1-1; 11 bases fit TRBD1. CDR3 length equals 15 residues. V shed 4 bases, J shed 4 bases, and the junction held 5 bases outside the gene matches. Germline V gene lookup returns CDR1 LGHDT and CDR2 YNNKEL (reference sequence). For the CDR3, the DNA is TGTGCCAGCAGCCCATGGACAGGGGGCCTCACTGAAGCTTTCTTT. It specifies CASSPWTGGLTEAFF.

The J gene is TRBJ1-5, the V gene TRBV6-2 or TRBV6-3; no reliable D call. The V end was cut by 8 bases, the J end by 6 bases, with 11 bases between. The CDR3 extends over 12 amino acids. CDR1 and CDR2 (germline): MNHEY, SVGEGT. The CDR3, as DNA: TGTGCCAGCGAGGGAGTTGGTCAGCCCCAGCATTTT. The encoded protein is CASEGVGQPQHF.

This chain joins TRBV7-8 and TRBJ2-2; 9 positions match TRBD2. V dropped 0 bases and J dropped 0; count of bases not matched to a gene: 2. The CDR3 sequence is 17 residues long. Germline V gene sequence: CDR1 SGHVS, CDR2 FQNEAQ. CDR3 bases: TGTGCCAGCAGCTTAGCGCCTAGCGGGGCGAACACCGGGGAGCTGTTTTTT. The encoded protein is CASSLAPSGANTGELFF.